In this sample, the clone carrying this TCR beta chain turned up once. The target antigen is unknown. Other DNA sequences in the same sample also yield this CDR3. The source of the sample is a study of shared clonotypes between healthy human individuals. Study information: Every donor yielded three CD4 naive, three CD4 memory, two CD8 naive and one CD8 memory plate.

As processed by the authors: With immunoSEQ giving junction-only sequences and no quality scores, filtering differed. Sequencing used immunoSEQ multiplex PCR; TCRdb keeps in-frame clones, though not all of them. For V, J and clone size, that table is used; D and trimming come from the DNA. The sample holds 2 million to 2.5 million clones, nearly 97% seen once. CDR3 length: 13 residues. The germline gives CDR1 SGHRS, CDR2 YFSETQ. V was trimmed by 1 base and J by 2 bases, leaving 7 bases between them. Study-wide results and caveats: Among the subsets, naive ones generally showed larger estimated richness than memory ones. Clonotypes not shared had lower generation probabilities than those common to all four donors.

The genes are TRBV5-1 and TRBJ2-7, with D uncertain. This clonotype originated in a man between 18 and 35 years old in good health. Specimen: naive CD4+ T cells sorted from blood. Subset noted: CD45RA+ positively selected. The CDR3 bases are TGCGCCAGCAGCTTGACCGCCCCCTACGAGCAGTACTTC. Residues: CASSLTAPYEQYF.